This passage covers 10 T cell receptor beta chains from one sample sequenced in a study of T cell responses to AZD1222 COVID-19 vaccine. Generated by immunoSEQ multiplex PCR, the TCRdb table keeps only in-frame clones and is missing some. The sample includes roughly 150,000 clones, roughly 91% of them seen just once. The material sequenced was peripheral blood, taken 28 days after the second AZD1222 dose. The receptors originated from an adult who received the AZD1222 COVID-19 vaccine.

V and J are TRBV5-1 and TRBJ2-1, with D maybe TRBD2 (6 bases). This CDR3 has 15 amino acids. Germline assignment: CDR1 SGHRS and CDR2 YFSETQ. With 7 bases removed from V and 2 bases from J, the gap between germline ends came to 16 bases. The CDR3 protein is CASALAGRAYNEQFF. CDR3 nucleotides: TGCGCCAGCGCCCTTGCGGGGAGAGCCTACAATGAGCAGTTCTTC.

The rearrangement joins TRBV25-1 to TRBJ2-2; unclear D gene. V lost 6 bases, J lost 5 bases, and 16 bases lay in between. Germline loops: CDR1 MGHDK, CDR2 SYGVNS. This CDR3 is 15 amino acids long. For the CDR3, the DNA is TGTGCCAGCAGCCCCACGATGGTAGGGACCGGGGAGCTGTTTTTT. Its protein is CASSPTMVGTGELFF.

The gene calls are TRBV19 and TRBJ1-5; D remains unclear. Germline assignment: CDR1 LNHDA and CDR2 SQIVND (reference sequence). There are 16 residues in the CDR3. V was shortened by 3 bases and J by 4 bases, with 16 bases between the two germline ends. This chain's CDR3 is CASSIRTASRNQPQHF. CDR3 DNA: TGTGCCAGTAGTATCAGGACGGCTTCCCGAAATCAGCCCCAGCATTTT.

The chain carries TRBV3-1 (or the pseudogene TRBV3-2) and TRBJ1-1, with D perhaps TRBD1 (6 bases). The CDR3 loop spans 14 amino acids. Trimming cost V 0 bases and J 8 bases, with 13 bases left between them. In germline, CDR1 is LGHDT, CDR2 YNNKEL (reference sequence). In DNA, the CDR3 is TGTGCCAGCAGCCAAGACCGGGGGCCCTCCGAAGCTTTCTTT. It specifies CASSQDRGPSEAFF.

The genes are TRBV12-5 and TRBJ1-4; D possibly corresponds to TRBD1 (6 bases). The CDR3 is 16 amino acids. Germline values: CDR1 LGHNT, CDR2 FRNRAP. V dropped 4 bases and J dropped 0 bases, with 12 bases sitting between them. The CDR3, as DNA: TGTGCTAGTGGTTCGTGGAGGGGGGCAACTAATGAAAAACTGTTTTTT. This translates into CASGSWRGATNEKLFF.

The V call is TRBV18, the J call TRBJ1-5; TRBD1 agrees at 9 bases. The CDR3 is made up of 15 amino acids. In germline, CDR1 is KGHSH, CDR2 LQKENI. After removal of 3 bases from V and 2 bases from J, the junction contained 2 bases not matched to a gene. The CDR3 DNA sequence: TGTGCCAGCTCACCGGGACAGGGTGGCAATCAGCCCCAGCATTTT. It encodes CASSPGQGGNQPQHF.

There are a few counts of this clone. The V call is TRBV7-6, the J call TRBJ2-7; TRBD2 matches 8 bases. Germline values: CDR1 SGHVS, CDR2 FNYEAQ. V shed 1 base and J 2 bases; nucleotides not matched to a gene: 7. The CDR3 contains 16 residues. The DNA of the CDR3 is TGTGCCAGCAGCTTAGTTAATAGCGGGACTACCTACGAGCAGTACTTC. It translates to CASSLVNSGTTYEQYF.

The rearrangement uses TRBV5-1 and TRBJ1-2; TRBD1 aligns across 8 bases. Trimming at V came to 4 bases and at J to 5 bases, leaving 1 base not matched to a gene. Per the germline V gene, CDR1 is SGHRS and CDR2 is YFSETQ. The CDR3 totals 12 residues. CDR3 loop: CASSGQGYGYTF. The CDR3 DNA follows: TGCGCCAGCAGCGGACAGGGTTATGGCTACACCTTC.

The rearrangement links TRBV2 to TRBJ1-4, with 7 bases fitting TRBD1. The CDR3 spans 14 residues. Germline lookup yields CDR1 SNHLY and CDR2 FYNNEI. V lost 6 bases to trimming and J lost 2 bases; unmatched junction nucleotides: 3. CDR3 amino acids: CASRGGQTNEKLFF. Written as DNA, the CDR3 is TGTGCCAGCAGAGGGGGACAGACTAATGAAAAACTGTTTTTT. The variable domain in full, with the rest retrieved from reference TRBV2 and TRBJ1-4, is EPEVTQTPSHQVTQMGQEVILRCVPISNHLYFYWYRQILGQKVEFLVSFYNNEISEKSEIFDDQFSVERPDGSNFTLKIRSTKLEDSAMYFCASRGGQTNEKLFFGSGTQLSVL.

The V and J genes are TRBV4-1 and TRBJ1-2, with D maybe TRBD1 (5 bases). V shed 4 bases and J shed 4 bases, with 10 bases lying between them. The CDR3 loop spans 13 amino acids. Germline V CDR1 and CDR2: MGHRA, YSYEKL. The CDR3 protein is CASSPRQSYGYTF. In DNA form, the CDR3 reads TGCGCCAGCAGCCCGCGACAGTCCTATGGCTACACCTTC.